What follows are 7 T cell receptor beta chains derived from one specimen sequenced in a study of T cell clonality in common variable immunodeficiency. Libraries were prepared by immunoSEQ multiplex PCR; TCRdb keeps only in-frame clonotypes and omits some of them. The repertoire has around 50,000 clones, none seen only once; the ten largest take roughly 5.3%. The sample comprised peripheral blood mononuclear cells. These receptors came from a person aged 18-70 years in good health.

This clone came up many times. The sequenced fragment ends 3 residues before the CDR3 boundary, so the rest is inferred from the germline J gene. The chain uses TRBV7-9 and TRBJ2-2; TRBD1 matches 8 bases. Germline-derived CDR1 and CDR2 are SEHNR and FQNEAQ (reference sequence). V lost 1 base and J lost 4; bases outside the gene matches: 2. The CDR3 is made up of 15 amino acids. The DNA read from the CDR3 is TGTGCCAGCAGCTTAGGGACAGGGACCACCGGGGAG. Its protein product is CASSLGTGTTGE. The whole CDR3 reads CASSLGTGTTGELFF.

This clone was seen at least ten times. The sequenced CDR3 bases are TGCAGTACCACAGGGGGCCTCAGAGCCGGGGAG. This encodes CSTTGGLRAGE. The entire CDR3 is CSTTGGLRAGELFF. V gene TRBV20-1 combines with J gene TRBJ2-2; 9 bases match TRBD1. The read ends 3 residues before the CDR3 terminus; that terminus is restored from the germline J gene. CDR3 size: 14 residues. Trimming at V came to 8 bases and at J to 6 bases, leaving 10 bases not matched to a gene. CDR1 and CDR2 (germline): DFQATT, SNEGSKA (reference sequence).

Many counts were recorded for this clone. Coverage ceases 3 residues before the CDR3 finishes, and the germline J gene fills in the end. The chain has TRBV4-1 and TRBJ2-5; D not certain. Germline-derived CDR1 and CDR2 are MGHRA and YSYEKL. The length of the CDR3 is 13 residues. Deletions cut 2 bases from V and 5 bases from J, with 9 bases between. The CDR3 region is CASSQTVGETQYF. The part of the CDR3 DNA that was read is TGCGCCAGCAGCCAAACGGTAGGGGAGACC.

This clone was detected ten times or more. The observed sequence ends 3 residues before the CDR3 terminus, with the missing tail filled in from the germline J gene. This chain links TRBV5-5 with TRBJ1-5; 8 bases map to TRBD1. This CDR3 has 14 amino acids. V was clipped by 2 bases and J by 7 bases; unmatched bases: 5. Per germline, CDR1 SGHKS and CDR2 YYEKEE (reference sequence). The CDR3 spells CASSLNTGGQPQHF. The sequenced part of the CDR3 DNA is TGTGCCAGCAGCTTAAACACAGGGGGACAGCCC.

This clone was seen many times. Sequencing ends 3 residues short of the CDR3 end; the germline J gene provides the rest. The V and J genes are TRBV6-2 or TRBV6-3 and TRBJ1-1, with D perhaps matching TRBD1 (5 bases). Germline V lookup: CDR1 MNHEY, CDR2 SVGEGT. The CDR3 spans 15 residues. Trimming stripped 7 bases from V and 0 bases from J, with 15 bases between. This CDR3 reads CASTFREIMNTEAFF. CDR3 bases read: TGTGCCAGCACTTTCAGGGAGATAATGAACACTGAA.

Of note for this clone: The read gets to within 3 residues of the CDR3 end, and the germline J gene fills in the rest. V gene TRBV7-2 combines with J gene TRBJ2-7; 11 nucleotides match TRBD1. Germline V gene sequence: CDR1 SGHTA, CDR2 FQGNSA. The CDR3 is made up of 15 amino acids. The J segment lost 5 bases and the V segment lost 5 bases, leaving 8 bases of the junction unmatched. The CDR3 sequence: CASSIPGQGVNEQYF. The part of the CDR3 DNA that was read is TGTGCCAGCAGCATTCCGGGACAGGGGGTCAACGAG.

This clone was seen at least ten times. The CDR3 loop reads CASSRGTGRETQYF. CDR3 DNA (partial): TGTGCCAGCAGCCGAGGGACAGGGAGGGAGACC. J is TRBJ2-5 and V is TRBV13; 9 nucleotides line up with TRBD1. The CDR3 end lies 3 residues beyond the end of the read and is filled in from the germline J gene. Trimming took 5 bases from V and 5 from J; bases not matched to a gene: 6. The length of the CDR3 is 14 residues. Germline V CDR1 and CDR2: PRHDT, FYEKMQ (reference sequence).